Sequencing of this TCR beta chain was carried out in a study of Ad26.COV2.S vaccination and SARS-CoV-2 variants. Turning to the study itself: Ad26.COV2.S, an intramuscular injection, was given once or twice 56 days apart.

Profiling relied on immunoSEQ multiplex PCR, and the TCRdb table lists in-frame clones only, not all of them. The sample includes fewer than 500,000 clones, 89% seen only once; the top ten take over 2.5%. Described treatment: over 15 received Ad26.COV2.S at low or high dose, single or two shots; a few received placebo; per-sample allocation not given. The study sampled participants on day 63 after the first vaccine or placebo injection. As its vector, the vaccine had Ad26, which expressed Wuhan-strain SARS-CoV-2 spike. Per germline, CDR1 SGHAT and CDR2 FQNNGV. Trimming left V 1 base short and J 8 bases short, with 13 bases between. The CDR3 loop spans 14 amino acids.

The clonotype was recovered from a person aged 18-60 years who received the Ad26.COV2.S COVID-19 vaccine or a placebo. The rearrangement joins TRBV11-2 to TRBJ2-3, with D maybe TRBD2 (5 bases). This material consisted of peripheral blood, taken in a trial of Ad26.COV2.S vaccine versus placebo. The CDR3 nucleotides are TGTGCCAGCAGCTTAGGCCTTCGGGGTGCTACGCAGTATTTT. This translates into CASSLGLRGATQYF.